This TCR beta chain was documented in a study of identical twins. General observations from the study: Carriage of fewer insertions was seen in abundant cord blood beta clonotypes, whereas memory repertoires showed none.

This clonotype was counted once. Its antigen is not identified. TCRdb analysed the 5' RACE reads with MiXCR anew, one entry per CDR3 protein. The table shows approximately 490,000 distinct CDR3 sequences, with about 20% occurring only once. The same sample was also studied in work on yellow fever vaccine responses in identical twins.

The sample comprised CD4+ T cells sorted from blood. This clonotype originated in a woman aged 18-30 years in good health.

The DNA for the CDR3 is TGTGCCAGCAGCCCACTAGCGGACCGCACAGATACGCAGTATTTT. Translating it yields CASSPLADRTDTQYF. The rearrangement uses TRBV14 and TRBJ2-3; 8 bases agree with TRBD2. Germline V CDR1 and CDR2: SGHDN, FVKESK. Trimming removed 4 bases from V and 1 base from J; junction bases left unmatched: 4. There are 15 residues in the CDR3. Full variable domain (outside the CDR3, taken from reference TRBV14 and TRBJ2-3): EAGVTQFPSHSVIEKGQTVTLRCDPISGHDNLYWYRRVMGKEIKFLLHFVKESKQDESGMPNNRFLAERTGGTYSTLKVQPAELEDSGVYFCASSPLADRTDTQYFGPGTRLTVL.